The 22 T cell receptor beta chains below were found in one sample sequenced in a study of cytomegalovirus exposure and HLA in healthy donors (dated by TCRdb to 2016 to 2017). Library generation was performed with the immunoSEQ multiplex PCR assay. The multiplex PCR relied on a mix of 60 forward primers for TCR Vbeta segments and 13 reverse primers for TCR Jbeta segments. TCRdb holds this immuneACCESS table with in-frame rearrangements only. Some clones are missing; in checked studies, unresolved V genes explain under half, and the rest has no known cause. The sample records under 200,000 clones, around 82% of which are singletons. The top ten clones comprise under 2.5% of the sample. The sample taken for sequencing was PBMCs. These receptors came from a man in his sixties in good health and CMV-seronegative.

This chain uses TRBV19 with TRBJ2-5; 9 nucleotides match TRBD1. Germline assignment: CDR1 LNHDA and CDR2 SQIVND (reference sequence). This CDR3 region has 14 residues. The ends lost 4 bases at V and 7 bases at J; junction bases unmatched: 7. CDR3 nucleotides: TGTGCCAGTAGTACTCGGGACAGGGAGGGGACCCAGTACTTC. It is translated as CASSTRDREGTQYF.

This chain's CDR3 is CASSEGHRVAGAEAFF. The CDR3 coding sequence is TGTGCCAGCAGCGAGGGACATCGGGTGGCTGGAGCTGAAGCTTTCTTT. The gene calls are TRBV9 and TRBJ1-1; D might be TRBD1 (6 bases). CDR1 SGDLS and CDR2 YYNGEE come from the germline V gene. The CDR3 totals 16 residues. Trimming removed 3 bases from V and 6 bases from J, with 21 bases in between. Full variable domain (missing parts from reference TRBV9 and TRBJ1-1): DSGVTQTPKHLITATGQRVTLRCSPRSGDLSVYWYQQSLDQGLQFLIQYYNGEERAKGNILERFSAQQFPDLHSELNLSSLELGDSALYFCASSEGHRVAGAEAFFGQGTRLTVV.

The chain links TRBV19 to TRBJ2-5; 10 nucleotides match TRBD1. The CDR3 consists of 15 residues. Germline assignment: CDR1 LNHDA and CDR2 SQIVND (reference sequence). V shed 5 bases and J 5 bases; nucleotides not matched to a gene: 8. The CDR3 nucleotides are TGTGCCAGTAGTCTCACCGGGACAGGGGTGGAGACCCAGTACTTC. Translation gives CASSLTGTGVETQYF.

This chain uses TRBV6-5 with TRBJ1-1, with 12 bases matching TRBD1. The V gene's germline CDR1 is MNHEY and CDR2 SVGAGI. V gave up 2 bases and J gave up 12 bases; unmatched junction bases: 7. The CDR3 is made up of 14 amino acids. CDR3 loop: CASSYGGTGGSSFF. The DNA of the CDR3 is TGTGCCAGCAGTTACGGCGGGACAGGGGGCAGTTCTTTCTTT.

This clone came up once. The rearrangement uses TRBV18 and TRBJ1-5, with unresolved D. V was trimmed by 3 bases and J by 3 bases, leaving 15 bases between them. The CDR3 loop spans 16 amino acids. The V gene's germline CDR1 is KGHSH and CDR2 LQKENI. Here the CDR3 reads CASSPGRGSYNQPQHF. In nucleotides, the CDR3 is TGTGCCAGCTCACCCGGTCGGGGATCGTACAATCAGCCCCAGCATTTT.

The CDR3 DNA reads as TGTGCCAGCAGCACCGTGGGGAGCTCCTACGAGCAGTACTTC. This gives the protein CASSTVGSSYEQYF. The chain is built from TRBV9 and TRBJ2-7, with TRBD2 as a possible D gene (5 bases). This CDR3 spans 14 amino acids. V shed 4 bases and J shed 0 bases, with 11 bases lying between them. Looked up from germline, CDR1 is SGDLS and CDR2 is YYNGEE. The whole variable domain, remainder taken from reference TRBV9 and TRBJ2-7, is DSGVTQTPKHLITATGQRVTLRCSPRSGDLSVYWYQQSLDQGLQFLIQYYNGEERAKGNILERFSAQQFPDLHSELNLSSLELGDSALYFCASSTVGSSYEQYFGPGTRLTVT.

The chain links TRBV5-1 to TRBJ2-3; TRBD1 agrees at 7 bases. The germline V gene encodes CDR1 SGHRS and CDR2 YFSETQ. J lost 2 bases, V lost 0 bases, and 6 bases had no gene match. CDR3 length: 16 amino acids. The DNA of the CDR3 is TGCGCCAGCAGCTTGGAGGGACAGAACCCCACAGATACGCAGTATTTT. It codes for CASSLEGQNPTDTQYF.

The rearrangement joins TRBV10-2 to TRBJ2-7; no firm D call. V shed 0 bases and J shed 7 bases, with 16 bases lying between them. Germline-derived CDR1 and CDR2 are WSHSY and SAAADI. The CDR3 sequence is 15 residues long. In nucleotides, the CDR3 is TGCGCCAGCAGTGAGTCCAGTCCCTGGTCAGGTGAGCAGTACTTC. Translation: CASSESSPWSGEQYF.

The chain links TRBV20-1 to TRBJ2-3; D remains ambiguous. The CDR3 loop spans 11 amino acids. The germline CDR1 and CDR2 sequences are DFQATT and SNEGSKA (reference sequence). V shed 4 bases and J shed 5 bases, with 7 bases lying between them. The chain's CDR3 is CSATVQDTQYF. In DNA form, the CDR3 reads TGCAGTGCTACCGTACAAGATACGCAGTATTTT.

The chain joins TRBV13 to TRBJ2-3, with a weak D call TRBD2 (6 bases). From germline, CDR1 is PRHDT and CDR2 FYEKMQ (reference sequence). The CDR3 covers 15 residues. Trimming removed 2 bases at V and 2 bases at J, with 11 bases between. CDR3 bases: TGTGCCAGCAGCTTAACAGGACTACTCACAGATACGCAGTATTTT. It specifies CASSLTGLLTDTQYF. The variable domain in full, with the rest retrieved from reference TRBV13 and TRBJ2-3, is AAGVIQSPRHLIKEKRETATLKCYPIPRHDTVYWYQQGPGQDPQFLISFYEKMQSDKGSIPDRFSAQQFSDYHSELNMSSLELGDSALYFCASSLTGLLTDTQYFGPGTRLTVL.

This clone came up once. In the same sample, other DNA sequences code for this CDR3. The chain uses TRBV19 and TRBJ2-7; TRBD1 might be the D (5 bases). The V gene's germline CDR1 is LNHDA and CDR2 SQIVND (reference sequence). Trimming removed 1 base at V and 1 base at J, with 8 bases between. There are 14 residues in the CDR3. The CDR3 reads CASSIGQGSYEQYF. Here the CDR3 DNA reads TGTGCCAGTAGTATAGGGCAGGGTTCCTACGAGCAGTACTTC.

This CDR3 is CAWSTRLASSYNEQFF. The CDR3, as DNA: TGTGCCTGGAGCACAAGGCTAGCTAGCTCCTACAATGAGCAGTTCTTC. The chain combines TRBV30 with TRBJ2-1; tentative D call: TRBD2 (5 bases). The CDR3 sequence is 16 residues long. CDR1 GTSNPN and CDR2 SVGIG come from the germline V gene (reference sequence). Trimming took 3 bases from V and 0 from J, leaving 15 bases between them.

This rearrangement joins TRBV5-4 to TRBJ1-6; D is unclear. CDR3 size: 12 residues. V was cut by 4 bases and J by 7 bases, with 6 bases left in between. Germline assignment: CDR1 SGHNT and CDR2 YYREEE (reference sequence). The CDR3 region has the DNA TGTGCCAGCAGCCAGAGGAATTCACCCCTCCACTTT. This sequence encodes CASSQRNSPLHF.

The genes are TRBV5-4 and TRBJ2-7, with 8 positions matching TRBD1. Germline-derived CDR1 and CDR2 are SGHNT and YYREEE (reference sequence). The V segment lost 0 bases and the J segment 6 bases; nucleotides outside the gene matches: 8. The CDR3 sequence is 15 residues long. The CDR3 protein is CASSLAIGQGGEQYF. CDR3 bases: TGTGCCAGCAGCTTGGCCATCGGACAGGGCGGCGAGCAGTACTTC.

On this clone: Within the sample, other DNA sequences also encode this same CDR3. The chain recombines TRBV27 with TRBJ1-5, with a weak D call TRBD1 (5 bases). Germline values: CDR1 MNHEY, CDR2 SMNVEV (reference sequence). Trimming shortened V by 2 bases and J by 0 bases, and 8 bases separated the two germline ends. The CDR3 is 15 residues long. CDR3 sequence: CASSLSRGSNQPQHF. For the CDR3, the DNA is TGTGCCAGCAGTTTAAGTAGGGGTAGCAATCAGCCCCAGCATTTT.

The V and J genes are TRBV5-1 and TRBJ1-2, with 9 bases lining up with TRBD1. The J segment lost 3 bases and the V segment lost 4 bases, leaving 7 bases of the junction unmatched. Germline V CDR1 and CDR2: SGHRS, YFSETQ. This CDR3 has 15 residues. The CDR3, as DNA: TGCGCCAGCAGCCTTCGACAGGGGGGAGACTATGGCTACACCTTC. Protein product: CASSLRQGGDYGYTF.

V is TRBV4-2 and J is TRBJ2-5; TRBD2 matches at 8 bases. Germline V gene sequence: CDR1 LGHNA, CDR2 YNFKEQ. V was pared by 0 bases and J by 3 bases, with 0 bases of the junction left unmatched. CDR3 length: 14 amino acids. This CDR3 reads CASSQELAEETQYF. In DNA form, the CDR3 reads TGTGCCAGCAGCCAAGAACTAGCGGAAGAGACCCAGTACTTC.

This chain's CDR3 is CASSLGSVSNQPQHF. The CDR3 nucleotides are TGTGCCAGCAGCTTAGGGTCAGTTAGCAATCAGCCCCAGCATTTT. This chain joins TRBV7-2 and TRBJ1-5; D call uncertain. Trimming took off 1 base at V and 0 bases at J, with 7 bases between the two ends. Germline assignment: CDR1 SGHTA and CDR2 FQGNSA. This CDR3 is 15 amino acids long.

The J gene is TRBJ2-5, the V gene TRBV7-2; weak D call: TRBD1 (5 bases). Trimming shortened V by 1 base and J by 5 bases, and 14 bases separated the two germline ends. Germline V gene data show CDR1 as SGHTA and CDR2 as FQGNSA. The CDR3 is 15 residues long. This chain's CDR3 is CASSLEGVGLETQYF. In nucleotides, the CDR3 is TGTGCCAGCAGCTTAGAAGGGGTGGGGTTGGAGACCCAGTACTTC.

The chain couples TRBV25-1 to TRBJ2-1; TRBD1 aligns across 9 bases. This CDR3 is 16 amino acids long. CDR1 is MGHDK and CDR2 is SYGVNS in the germline V gene. V dropped 3 bases and J dropped 1; count of bases not matched to a gene: 4. The CDR3 loop is CASSDLQGASYNEQFF. CDR3 nucleotide sequence: TGTGCCAGCAGTGACCTACAGGGGGCGTCCTACAATGAGCAGTTCTTC.

There are a few counts of this clone. The chain combines TRBV6-1 with TRBJ1-1; no clear D gene. Per germline, CDR1 MNHNS and CDR2 SASEGT. The ends were cut back, 3 bases at V and 4 bases at J, with 12 bases in the middle. This CDR3 region has 14 residues. This CDR3 is CASSDLSERTEAFF. CDR3 DNA: TGTGCCAGCAGTGACCTCAGTGAGCGCACTGAAGCTTTCTTT.

The rearrangement links TRBV7-2 to TRBJ1-1, with D maybe TRBD1 (5 bases). The CDR3 is 14 residues long. Trimming took off 5 bases at V and 0 bases at J, with 10 bases between the two ends. Per germline, CDR1 SGHTA and CDR2 FQGNSA. CDR3 loop: CASSTLGLNTEAFF. Written as DNA, the CDR3 is TGTGCCAGCAGCACCCTGGGGCTGAACACTGAAGCTTTCTTT.